The clone carrying this T cell receptor beta chain was observed at least ten times. Using immunoSEQ multiplex PCR, the repertoire was profiled, and TCRdb retains in-frame clones only, with some absent. The data show 90,000 to 100,000 clones, 40% to 55% seen once. The data derive from a study of shared clonotypes between healthy human individuals. The CDR3 covers 13 residues. With V trimmed by 7 bases and J by 6 bases, 5 bases remained unmatched. Germline CDR1 SQVTM, CDR2 ANQGSEA. This clonotype was sampled from a woman between 40 and 50 years old in good health. Some clones in this sample may be carry-over from other donors' samples. J is TRBJ2-1 and V is TRBV29-1; TRBD2 matches 11 bases. Sequencing input: PBMCs. CDR3 sequence: CSALSGRANEQFF. The CDR3 DNA follows: TGCAGCGCCCTTAGCGGGAGGGCCAATGAGCAGTTCTTC.